The following is a T cell receptor beta chain sequence with its context. The specificity of this receptor is unknown. No much larger clone exists at a distance of one base, and base qualities are not known. The source of the sample is a study of T cells in lung cancer brain metastases (dated by TCRdb to 2016 to 2019). Some background on the complete study: About 85% of the roughly 20 patients had a history of tobacco use, with a median of approximately 40 pack-years. Nine tenths of the roughly 20 patients received no interval therapy between primary and metastasis resection. Median interval between primary and brain metastasis specimen acquisition was 300 to 450 days. In this study, the TCR beta CDR3 repertoires of fully resected primary non-small cell lung cancers were compared with those of paired brain metastases. A cohort of some 20 patients was included, from whom 40 specimens were contributed, with one primary lung lesion and one brain metastasis obtained from each patient. The median age of the patients at first diagnosis was over 55 years, and the group included roughly nine males and about a dozen females. Primary and metastatic specimens both had an average DNA integrity number of around 3.8, with no significant difference between the two sites.

Resection was performed in the patients for synchronous oligometastatic disease or for delayed recurrence of a solitary brain metastasis. Patients with a history of multiple malignancies were excluded so that cancers other than NSCLC would not be included. Tumor areas were macrodissected from five or six deparaffinized around 9.3 um unstained sections guided by marked H&E slides. All specimens were formalin-fixed and paraffin-embedded (FFPE). The AllPrep DNA/RNA FFPE Kit was used for extraction of genomic DNA. Study-level results and caveats: Most clones were specific to a single lesion, and paired lesions overlapped only to a limited degree (mean Morisita index about 0.24). Effects of preoperative corticosteroids on T cell infiltration in brain metastases could not be controlled. Brain metastases had significantly fewer unique productive clones than paired primaries (median approximately 1,500 versus 4,500). DNA fragmentation in FFPE samples may have prevented retrieval of the complete infiltrating T cell repertoire. The ten most abundant clones accounted for a significantly larger fraction of the repertoire in brain metastases than in primaries, which suggests clonal expansion.

Between roughly 2 and 4.92 ug genomic DNA was input per sample, with paired samples receiving equal DNA input. TCR beta libraries were constructed in two PCR steps with the immunoSEQ hsTCRbeta Kit, which uses multiplexed V and J gene primers. Pooled libraries with positive and negative controls were sequenced on an Illumina MiSeq using a 100-cycle paired-end protocol. On the authors' methods: The immunoSEQ vendor processed the raw data into normalized, annotated TCR beta repertoire reports. Richness was counted as unique clones by nucleotide sequence, and total richness was extrapolated with the iChao1 and Efron-Thisted estimators. Pielou's evenness, Simpson's index, top-ten clone proportional abundance, and Morisita overlap index were used to characterize and compare paired lesions. TCRdb took over this immuneACCESS table, retaining in-frame rearrangements with V and J assigned. Such tables are incomplete; in checked studies, under half of the missing clones stem from an unresolved V gene, and the remainder is unexplained. The V and J calls and clone size come from that table; D and trimming were worked out from the DNA. Here the sample has about 4,000 clones; roughly 90% occur a single time. The ten biggest clones cover 8.1% of the sample.

Spanning cysteine to phenylalanine, the CDR3 consists of 13 amino acids. Here the CDR3 DNA is all that survives: 39 bases in frame from base 1. Relative to germline, V is 5 bases shorter and J is 6 bases shorter, with 11 bases between their ends. The germline V gene yields SGHTA for CDR1 and FQGNSA for CDR2. The chain joins TRBV7-2 to TRBJ1-5; possibly the D gene is TRBD1, per 5 matching bases. The specimen was tumor tissue from the primary lung tumor. The sample's cell subset or site label is to be understood as: primary lung cancer lesion. This clonotype was sampled from a man aged 55 to 69 with non-small cell lung cancer. Here is the DNA: TGTGCCAGCAGCCTGGATGGGGGTCAGCCCCAGCATTTT. It codes for CASSLDGGQPQHF. Reference TRBV7-2 and TRBJ1-5 proteins supply the regions before and after the CDR3; the full variable domain is: GAGVSQSPSNKVTEKGKDVELRCDPISGHTALYWYRQSLGQGLEFLIYFQGNSAPDKSGLPSDRFSAERTGGSVSTLTIQRTQQEDSAVYLCASSLDGGQPQHFGDGTRLSIL.